The TCR beta chain described here comes from a study of T-cell reconstitution after alpha-beta-depleted transplantation in children. The TCRbeta library was prepared with unique molecular identifiers. TCRdb reprocessed the PCR reads with MiXCR, giving one entry per CDR3 protein. Among about 610,000 distinct CDR3 sequences listed, roughly a tenth were seen once. J lost 4 bases, V lost 2 bases, and 3 bases had no gene match. CDR1 and CDR2 from the germline V gene are DFQATT and SNEGSKA (reference sequence). The CDR3 spans 13 residues. The source material was PBMCs from the stem cell graft donor, sampled from the stem cell graft. This clonotype was sampled from a human donor who donated a stem cell graft to a child with acute myeloid leukemia. J is TRBJ2-5 and V is TRBV20-1; 8 nucleotides match TRBD1. CDR3 DNA sequence: TGCAGTGCTAGACAGGGGGCTGTAGAGACCCAGTACTTC. Its protein is CSARQGAVETQYF.